This T cell receptor (beta chain) was identified during a study of OX40 agonist ivuxolimab in advanced cancers. Germline loops: CDR1 MNHNS, CDR2 SASEGT. V dropped 6 bases and J dropped 5 bases, with 13 bases sitting between them. CDR3 length equals 13 residues. Study results and limitations: The study found among the lowest clonal expansion in partial responders at 0.1-3.0 mg/kg.

TCRdb keeps only in-frame clones here, not all; method: immunoSEQ multiplex PCR. The sample consists of approximately 82,000 clones, approximately 89% of them appearing once. Of note for this clone: Its antigen is not known.

The TCR was taken from an adult with an advanced solid tumor such as melanoma, head and neck, liver or kidney cancer. The chain couples TRBV6-1 to TRBJ2-5; D may be TRBD1 (5 bases). Sequencing was performed on CD4+ or CD8+ T cells sorted from blood, taken in a trial of the OX40 agonist ivuxolimab. In DNA form, the CDR3 reads TGTGCCAGCAGGGACAACCCCCGGGAGACCCAGTACTTC. This codes for CASRDNPRETQYF.